This TCR beta chain was profiled in a study of blood T cell repertoires in COVID-19. Study-wide context: Samples representing acute and convalescent COVID-19 were sourced from the United States, Italy and Spain.

Generated by immunoSEQ multiplex PCR, the TCRdb table keeps only in-frame clones and is missing some. The sample has around 220,000 clones; less than 90% are singletons. CDR3 size: 15 residues. Trimming took 0 bases from V and 2 from J, leaving 11 bases between them. From germline, CDR1 is MGHRA and CDR2 YSYEKL. The TCR was taken from a man younger than 40 with active or convalescent COVID-19. The rearrangement links TRBV4-1 to TRBJ2-7, with D uncertain. Sequenced material: peripheral blood. The CDR3 spells CASSQEHRTTYEQYF. The CDR3, as DNA: TGCGCCAGCAGCCAAGAGCACCGTACTACCTACGAGCAGTACTTC.